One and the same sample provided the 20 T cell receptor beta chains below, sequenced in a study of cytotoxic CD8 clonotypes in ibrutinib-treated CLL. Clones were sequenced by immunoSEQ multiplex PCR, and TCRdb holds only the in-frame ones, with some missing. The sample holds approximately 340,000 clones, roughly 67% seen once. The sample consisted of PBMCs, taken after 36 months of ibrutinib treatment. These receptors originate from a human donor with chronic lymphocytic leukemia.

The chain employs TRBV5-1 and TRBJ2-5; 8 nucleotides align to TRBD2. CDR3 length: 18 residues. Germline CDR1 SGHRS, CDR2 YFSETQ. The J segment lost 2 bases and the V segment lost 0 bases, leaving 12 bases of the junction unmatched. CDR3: CASSLASLAGLMQETQYF. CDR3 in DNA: TGCGCCAGCAGCTTGGCCTCTCTAGCGGGCCTCATGCAAGAGACCCAGTACTTC.

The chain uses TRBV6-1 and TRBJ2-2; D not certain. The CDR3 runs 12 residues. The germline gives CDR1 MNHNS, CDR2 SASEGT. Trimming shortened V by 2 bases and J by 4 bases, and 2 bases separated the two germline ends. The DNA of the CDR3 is TGTGCCAGCAGTGAACTCACCGGGGAGCTGTTTTTT. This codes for CASSELTGELFF.

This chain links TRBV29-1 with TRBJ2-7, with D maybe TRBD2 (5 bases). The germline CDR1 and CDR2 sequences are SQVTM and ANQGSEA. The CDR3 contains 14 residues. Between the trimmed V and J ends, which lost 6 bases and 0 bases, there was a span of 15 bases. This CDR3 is CSVPRSGSSYEQYF. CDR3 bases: TGCAGCGTCCCCAGGTCGGGGAGCTCCTACGAGCAGTACTTC.

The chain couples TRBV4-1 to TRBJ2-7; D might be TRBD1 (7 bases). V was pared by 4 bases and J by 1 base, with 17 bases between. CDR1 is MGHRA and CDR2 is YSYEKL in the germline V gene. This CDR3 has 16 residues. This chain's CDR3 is CASSLTPAGGSYEQYF. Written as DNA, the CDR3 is TGCGCCAGCAGCCTCACCCCAGCAGGGGGGTCCTACGAGCAGTACTTC.

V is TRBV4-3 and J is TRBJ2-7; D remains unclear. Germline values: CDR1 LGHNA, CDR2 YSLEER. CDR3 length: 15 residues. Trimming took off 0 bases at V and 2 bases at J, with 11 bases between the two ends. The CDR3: CASSQEWVPAYEQYF. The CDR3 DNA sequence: TGCGCCAGCAGCCAAGAGTGGGTCCCGGCCTACGAGCAGTACTTC.

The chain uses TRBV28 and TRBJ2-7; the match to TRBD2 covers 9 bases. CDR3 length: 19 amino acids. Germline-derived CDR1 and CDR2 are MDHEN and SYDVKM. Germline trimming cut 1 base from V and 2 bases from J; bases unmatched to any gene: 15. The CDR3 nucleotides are TGTGCCAGCAGTTTATACCTCACCCCCTATAGCGGGAGCCCCTACGAGCAGTACTTC. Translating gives CASSLYLTPYSGSPYEQYF.

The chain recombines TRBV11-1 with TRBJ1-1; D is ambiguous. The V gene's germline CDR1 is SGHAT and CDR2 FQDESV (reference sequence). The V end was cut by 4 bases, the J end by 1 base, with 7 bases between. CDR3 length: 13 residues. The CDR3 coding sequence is TGTGCCAGCAGCTACAGACCGAACACTGAAGCTTTCTTT. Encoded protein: CASSYRPNTEAFF.

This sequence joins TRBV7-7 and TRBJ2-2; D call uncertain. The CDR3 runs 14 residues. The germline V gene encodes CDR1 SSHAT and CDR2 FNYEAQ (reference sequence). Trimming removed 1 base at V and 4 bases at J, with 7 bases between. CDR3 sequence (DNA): TGTGCCAGCAGCTTAGGAACCGTCACCGGGGAGCTGTTTTTT. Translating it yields CASSLGTVTGELFF.

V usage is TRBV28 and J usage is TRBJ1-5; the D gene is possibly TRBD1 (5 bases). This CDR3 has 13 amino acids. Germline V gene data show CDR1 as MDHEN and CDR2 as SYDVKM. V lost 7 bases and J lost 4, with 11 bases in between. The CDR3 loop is CASTGQVNQPQHF. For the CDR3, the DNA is TGTGCCAGCACGGGGCAGGTAAATCAGCCCCAGCATTTT.

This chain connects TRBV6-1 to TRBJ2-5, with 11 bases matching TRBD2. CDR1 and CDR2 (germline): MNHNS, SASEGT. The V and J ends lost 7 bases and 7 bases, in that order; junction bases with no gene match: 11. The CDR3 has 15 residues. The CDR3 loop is CASMGGLAVPGTQYF. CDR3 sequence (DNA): TGTGCCAGCATGGGGGGACTAGCGGTTCCCGGGACCCAGTACTTC.

The CDR3 nucleotides are TGTGCCAGCAGTTTACCCCCGGGACAGCAGTTCTTC. It codes for CASSLPPGQQFF. The V gene is TRBV28, the J gene TRBJ2-1; D is possibly TRBD1 or TRBD2 (5 bases each). This CDR3 region has 12 residues. Germline loops: CDR1 MDHEN, CDR2 SYDVKM. V was shortened by 2 bases and J by 11 bases, with 10 bases between the two germline ends. Complete variable domain (other parts from reference TRBV28 and TRBJ2-1): DVKVTQSSRYLVKRTGEKVFLECVQDMDHENMFWYRQDPGLGLRLIYFSYDVKMKEKGDIPEGYSVSREKKERFSLILESASTNQTSMYLCASSLPPGQQFFGPGTRLTVL.

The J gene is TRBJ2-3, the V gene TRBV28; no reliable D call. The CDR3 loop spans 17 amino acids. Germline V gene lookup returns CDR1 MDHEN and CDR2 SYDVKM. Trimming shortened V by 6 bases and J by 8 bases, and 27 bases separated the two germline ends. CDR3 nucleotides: TGTGCCAGCAGCTTGGCCCCAAACAGAGACTGGTTGGGTACGCAGTATTTT. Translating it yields CASSLAPNRDWLGTQYF.

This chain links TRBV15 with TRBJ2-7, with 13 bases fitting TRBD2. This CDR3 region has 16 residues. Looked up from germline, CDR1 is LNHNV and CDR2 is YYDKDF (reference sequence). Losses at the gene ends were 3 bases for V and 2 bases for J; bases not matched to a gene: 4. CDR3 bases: TGTGCCACCAGCAGTGTGGGACTAGCGGGAACCTACGAGCAGTACTTC. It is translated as CATSSVGLAGTYEQYF.

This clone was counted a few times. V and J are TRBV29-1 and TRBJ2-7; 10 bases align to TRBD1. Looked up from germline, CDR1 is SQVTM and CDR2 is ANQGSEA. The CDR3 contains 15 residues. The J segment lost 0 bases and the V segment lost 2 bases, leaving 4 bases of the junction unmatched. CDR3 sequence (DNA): TGCAGCGTTGAAACCGGGACAGGGGACTCCTACGAGCAGTACTTC. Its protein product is CSVETGTGDSYEQYF.

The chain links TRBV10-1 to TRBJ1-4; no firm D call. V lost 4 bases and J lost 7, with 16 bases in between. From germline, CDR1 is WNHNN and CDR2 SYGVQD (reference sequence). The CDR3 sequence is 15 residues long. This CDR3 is CASSVGRERSEKLFF. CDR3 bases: TGCGCCAGCAGTGTTGGCCGTGAGAGGAGTGAAAAACTGTTTTTT.

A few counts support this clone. CDR3 sequence (DNA): TGCGCCAGCAGCCAAGTTGGGGTCGGGGAGCTGTTTTTT. It encodes CASSQVGVGELFF. The chain carries TRBV4-1 and TRBJ2-2; D is ambiguous. The germline V gene has CDR1 MGHRA and CDR2 YSYEKL. V lost 1 base to trimming and J lost 7 bases, with 7 bases between them. There are 13 residues in the CDR3.

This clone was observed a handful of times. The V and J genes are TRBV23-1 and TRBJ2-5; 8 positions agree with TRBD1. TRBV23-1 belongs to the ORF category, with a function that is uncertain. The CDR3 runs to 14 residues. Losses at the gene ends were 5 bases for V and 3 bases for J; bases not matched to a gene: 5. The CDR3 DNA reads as TGCGCCAGCAGTAAAGGACAGGGAAAAGAGACCCAGTACTTC. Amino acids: CASSKGQGKETQYF.

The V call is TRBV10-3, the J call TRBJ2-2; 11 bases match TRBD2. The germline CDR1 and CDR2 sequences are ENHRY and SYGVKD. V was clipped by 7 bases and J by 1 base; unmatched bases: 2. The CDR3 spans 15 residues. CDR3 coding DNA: TGTGCCATCACCGGGACTAGCGGGAACACCGGGGAGCTGTTTTTT. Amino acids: CAITGTSGNTGELFF.

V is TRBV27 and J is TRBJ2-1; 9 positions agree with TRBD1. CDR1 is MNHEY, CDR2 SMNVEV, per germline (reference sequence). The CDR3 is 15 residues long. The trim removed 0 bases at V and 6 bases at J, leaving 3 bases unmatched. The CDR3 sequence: CASSLSGTGSNEQFF. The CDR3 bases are TGTGCCAGCAGTTTATCTGGGACAGGGTCCAATGAGCAGTTCTTC.

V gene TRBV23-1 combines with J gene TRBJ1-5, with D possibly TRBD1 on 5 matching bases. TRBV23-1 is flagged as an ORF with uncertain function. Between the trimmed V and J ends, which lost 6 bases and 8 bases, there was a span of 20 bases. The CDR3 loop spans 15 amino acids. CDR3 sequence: CASRESFRAREPQHF. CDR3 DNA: TGCGCCAGCAGAGAGAGTTTTAGGGCCAGGGAGCCCCAGCATTTT.